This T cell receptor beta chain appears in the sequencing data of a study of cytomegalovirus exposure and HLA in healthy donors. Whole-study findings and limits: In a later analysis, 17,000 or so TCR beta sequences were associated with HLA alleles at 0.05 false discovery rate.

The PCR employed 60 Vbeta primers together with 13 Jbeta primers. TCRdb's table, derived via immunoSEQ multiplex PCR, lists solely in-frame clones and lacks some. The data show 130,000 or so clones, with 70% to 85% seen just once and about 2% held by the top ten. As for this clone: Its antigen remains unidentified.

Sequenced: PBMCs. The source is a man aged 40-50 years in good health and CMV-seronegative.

Here the CDR3 DNA reads TGTGCCAGCTCAAGCACCGGGACAGGATCAGCGGGAGAGACCCAGTACTTC. It specifies CASSSTGTGSAGETQYF. This chain joins TRBV18 and TRBJ2-5; TRBD1 matches at 8 bases. There are 17 residues in the CDR3. Trimming took 5 bases from V and 4 from J; bases not matched to a gene: 15. Germline loops: CDR1 KGHSH, CDR2 LQKENI.